Following are 15 T cell receptor beta chains from one sample sequenced in a study of identical twins. TCRdb re-derived calls from the 5' RACE reads in MiXCR, one entry per CDR3 protein. The data contain fewer than 250,000 distinct CDR3 sequences, around a tenth of them singletons. The material sequenced was memory (CD45RO+) T cells sorted from blood. The source is a woman younger than 35 in good health.

The rearrangement joins TRBV18 to TRBJ2-1; D is undetermined. V lost 3 bases and J 5 bases, leaving 11 bases between the germline ends. The CDR3 is 14 amino acids. Germline V gives CDR1 KGHSH, CDR2 LQKENI. The CDR3 DNA sequence: TGTGCCAGCTCACCTAGTCCCAGTGACAATGAGCAGTTCTTC. The encoded protein is CASSPSPSDNEQFF.

This clonotype was seen more than once but under ten times. The chain uses TRBV10-2 and TRBJ2-7; D remains unclear. CDR3 size: 14 residues. CDR1 is WSHSY and CDR2 is SAAADI in the germline V gene. Trimming removed 5 bases at V and 5 bases at J, with 16 bases between. CDR3 sequence (DNA): TGCGCCAGCAGTCCCCGGACCGGACCGGACGAGCAGTACTTC. Protein: CASSPRTGPDEQYF.

This clonotype appeared many times. The CDR3 bases are TGTGCCAGCAGGTTTAGCGGGGTTACTTCCTACGAGCAGTACTTC. The encoded protein is CASRFSGVTSYEQYF. The chain is built from TRBV7-2 and TRBJ2-7, with 8 bases matching TRBD2. The V gene's germline CDR1 is SGHTA and CDR2 FQGNSA. The trim removed 6 bases at V and 1 base at J, leaving 8 bases unmatched. The CDR3 contains 15 residues.

This clonotype came up a few times. The chain recombines TRBV20-1 with TRBJ2-5; weak D call: TRBD2 (5 bases). The CDR3 covers 13 residues. CDR1 and CDR2 from the germline V gene are DFQATT and SNEGSKA (reference sequence). V was shortened by 3 bases and J by 3 bases, with 11 bases between the two germline ends. The CDR3 protein is CSASGLAEETQYF. DNA for the CDR3: TGCAGTGCTAGTGGGCTAGCTGAAGAGACCCAGTACTTC.

The CDR3 reads CSASGKTSAQETQYF. The CDR3 bases are TGCAGTGCTAGCGGGAAAACTAGCGCCCAAGAGACCCAGTACTTC. The rearrangement joins TRBV20-1 to TRBJ2-5; 7 nucleotides agree with TRBD2. The CDR3 has 15 residues. The germline CDR1 and CDR2 sequences are DFQATT and SNEGSKA (reference sequence). Losses at the gene ends were 3 bases for V and 1 base for J; bases not matched to a gene: 8.

Worth noting for this clonotype: Germline and junction disagree at one end, which may indicate a read error. This CDR3 reads CARSPLDQRVEQYF. CDR3 DNA: TGTGCCAGATCACCCTTAGACCAACGGGTCGAGCAGTACTTC. The chain has TRBV18 and TRBJ2-7; D unresolved. The CDR3 has 14 residues. Germline CDR1 and CDR2: KGHSH and LQKENI.

This clonotype was found many times. V and J are TRBV7-2 and TRBJ2-3, with D possibly being TRBD2 (6 bases). Looked up from germline, CDR1 is SGHTA and CDR2 is FQGNSA. The CDR3 extends over 13 amino acids. V was trimmed by 6 bases and J by 1 base, leaving 8 bases between them. The CDR3 region has the DNA TGTGCCAGCAGATCGGGGGGCACAGATACGCAGTATTTT. It translates to CASRSGGTDTQYF.

This clonotype was counted ten times or more. V and J are TRBV7-2 and TRBJ2-4; D is tentatively TRBD1 or TRBD2 (5 bases each). The CDR3 length is 15 residues. Germline CDR1 reads SGHTA; CDR2 reads FQGNSA. V gave up 5 bases and J gave up 8 bases, with 19 bases separating them. CDR3 nucleotide sequence: TGTGCCAGCAGCGACGGTGGGGGTATAGGTTACATTCAGTACTTC. This gives the protein CASSDGGGIGYIQYF.

This clonotype was seen repeatedly, ten times or more. The V and J genes are TRBV5-1 and TRBJ1-2; D is uncertain. Germline CDR1 and CDR2: SGHRS and YFSETQ. V dropped 1 base and J dropped 5 bases, with 9 bases sitting between them. The CDR3 spans 13 residues. The CDR3 loop reads CASSLSGEYGYTF. CDR3 coding DNA: TGCGCCAGCAGCTTGAGCGGAGAATATGGCTACACCTTC.

This clonotype was detected many times. The chain is built from TRBV12-3 or TRBV12-4 and TRBJ2-5; TRBD1 agrees at 7 bases. This CDR3 spans 14 amino acids. V lost 6 bases and J lost 1; bases outside the gene matches: 5. The DNA for the CDR3 is TGTGCCAGCAGCCCGGGACAGCTCCAAGAGACCCAGTACTTC. Translating gives CASSPGQLQETQYF.

V and J are TRBV7-9 and TRBJ2-3, with TRBD2 matching over 12 bases. After removal of 4 bases from V and 4 bases from J, the junction contained 6 bases not matched to a gene. The CDR3 is 16 residues long. CDR1 is SEHNR and CDR2 is FQNEAQ in the germline V gene (reference sequence). Here the CDR3 reads CASSSWTSGVSDTQYF. CDR3 coding DNA: TGTGCCAGCAGCTCCTGGACTAGCGGGGTATCAGATACGCAGTATTTT.

A few counts support this clonotype. This chain joins TRBV5-1 and TRBJ2-7, with D uncertain. CDR3 size: 14 residues. CDR1 SGHRS and CDR2 YFSETQ come from the germline V gene. Trimming took off 1 base at V and 2 bases at J, with 10 bases between the two ends. This CDR3 reads CASSLSRTTYEQYF. In DNA, the CDR3 is TGCGCCAGCAGCTTGTCCAGGACCACCTACGAGCAGTACTTC.

The sample holds many counts of this clonotype. The chain employs TRBV27 and TRBJ1-6, with D possibly being TRBD1 (6 bases). Germline V CDR1 and CDR2: MNHEY, SMNVEV (reference sequence). The CDR3 is made up of 15 amino acids. The V gene lost 2 bases and the J gene lost 10 bases, with 15 bases spanning the gap. The CDR3 bases are TGTGCCAGCAGTTTAGATAGGGGGAGGCGGTCACCCCTCCACTTT. As protein: CASSLDRGRRSPLHF.

This clonotype was found many times. The chain is built from TRBV12-3 or TRBV12-4 and TRBJ1-1; D is possibly TRBD1 (5 bases). V was shortened by 5 bases and J by 0 bases, with 7 bases between the two germline ends. This CDR3 has 13 amino acids. CDR3: CASSRQLNTEAFF. CDR3 DNA sequence: TGTGCCAGCAGTAGACAGCTGAACACTGAAGCTTTCTTT.

This clonotype appeared a few times. This chain joins TRBV20-1 and TRBJ2-7, with D possibly matching TRBD2 (5 bases). Germline CDR1 DFQATT, CDR2 SNEGSKA (reference sequence). The CDR3 has 14 amino acids. The germline V and J ends were trimmed by 6 bases and 5 bases, with 20 bases remaining between them. CDR3 sequence: CSAKRGSTGHEQYF. The CDR3 bases are TGCAGTGCAAAGAGAGGGTCGACTGGCCACGAGCAGTACTTC.